This TCR beta chain stems from a study of response to subunit inactivated influenza vaccine. The germline gives CDR1 SGHRS, CDR2 YFSETQ. V was clipped by 3 bases and J by 0 bases; unmatched bases: 16. The CDR3 has 21 amino acids. From the RT-PCR reads, TCRdb called clonotypes with MiXCR, one entry per CDR3 protein. This sample has 650,000 to 800,000 distinct CDR3 sequences, with approximately 14% found just once. This clonotype was counted only a few times. The sequenced sample was PBMCs from blood, obtained around 15 days before vaccination. V gene TRBV5-1 combines with J gene TRBJ2-1, with 12 positions matching TRBD2. This clonotype originated in a man between 45 and 60 years old who received an inactivated influenza vaccine. The CDR3 loop reads CASSYPSGLAGPKSSYNEQFF. The CDR3 DNA is TGCGCCAGCAGCTACCCCTCGGGACTAGCGGGCCCTAAAAGCTCCTACAATGAGCAGTTCTTC. Full variable domain (missing parts from reference TRBV5-1 and TRBJ2-1): KAGVTQTPRYLIKTRGQQVTLSCSPISGHRSVSWYQQTPGQGLQFLFEYFSETQRNKGNFPGRFSGRQFSNSRSEMNVSTLELGDSALYLCASSYPSGLAGPKSSYNEQFFGPGTRLTVL.